The 21 T cell receptor beta chains listed next were all sequenced from one sample in a study of sequential checkpoint blockade in melanoma. Stated treatment: randomized to nivolumab then ipilimumab (arm A) or the reverse (arm B). Using immunoSEQ multiplex PCR, the repertoire was profiled, and TCRdb retains in-frame clones only, with some absent. The sample contains under 20,000 clones, about 80% of which appear only once. Source: CD8+ T cells sorted from blood (inferred from file names), taken from a patient given nivolumab and ipilimumab in sequence. The receptors shown here come from a human donor with melanoma.

This chain uses TRBV19 with TRBJ1-2; unclear D gene. Germline CDR1 is LNHDA and CDR2 is SQIVND (reference sequence). V was pared by 11 bases and J by 7 bases, with 11 bases between. The CDR3 length is 10 residues. CDR3: CASKAAGYTF. In DNA form, the CDR3 reads TGTGCCTCGAAGGCGGCTGGCTACACCTTC.

V and J are TRBV6-1 and TRBJ1-2; D gene uncertain. The CDR3 loop spans 13 amino acids. CDR1 is MNHNS, CDR2 SASEGT, per germline. Trimming cost V 4 bases and J 4 bases, with 10 bases left between them. The CDR3 nucleotides are TGTGCCAGCAGTGCCGAGGGAAGCTATGGCTACACCTTC. Protein product: CASSAEGSYGYTF.

This clone was seen a handful of times. This chain joins TRBV7-9 and TRBJ1-4; 9 bases match TRBD1. The germline V gene has CDR1 SEHNR and CDR2 FQNEAQ (reference sequence). V shed 5 bases and J 8 bases; nucleotides not matched to a gene: 9. The length of the CDR3 is 15 residues. The CDR3 nucleotides read TGTGCCAGCAGCGCCGCCGGGACAGGGCTAGAAAAACTGTTTTTT. Translating gives CASSAAGTGLEKLFF.

Only a few counts were recorded for this clone. The chain uses TRBV6-6 and TRBJ2-7; D call uncertain. Between the trimmed V and J ends, which lost 5 bases and 1 base, there was a span of 6 bases. CDR3 length equals 12 residues. Germline V gene lookup returns CDR1 MNHNY and CDR2 SVGAGI (reference sequence). The CDR3 sequence: CASSLVSYEQYF. CDR3 DNA sequence: TGTGCCAGCAGTCTTGTATCCTACGAGCAGTACTTC.

The CDR3 DNA reads as TGTGCCAGCTCCAGGGAAAACACTGAAGCTTTCTTT. Translation: CASSRENTEAFF. The chain uses TRBV13 and TRBJ1-1, with D maybe TRBD1 (5 bases). From germline, CDR1 is PRHDT and CDR2 FYEKMQ (reference sequence). The CDR3 has 12 amino acids. Trimming pared 8 bases from V and 2 bases from J, leaving 9 bases between.

The rearrangement uses TRBV5-6 and TRBJ1-1; D ambiguous. Per germline, CDR1 SGHDT and CDR2 YYEEEE. V gave up 4 bases and J gave up 0 bases, with 4 bases separating them. The CDR3 is 12 amino acids. CDR3 DNA sequence: TGTGCCAGCAGCCTAATGAACACTGAAGCTTTCTTT. Translated: CASSLMNTEAFF.

V gene TRBV19 combines with J gene TRBJ1-2; D may be TRBD1 (5 bases). V dropped 6 bases and J dropped 7 bases, with 12 bases sitting between them. CDR3 length: 12 residues. Germline CDR1 is LNHDA and CDR2 is SQIVND (reference sequence). The CDR3 bases are TGTGCCAGTAGCCCGACAGTGACTGGCTACACCTTC. It specifies CASSPTVTGYTF.

The genes are TRBV6-6 and TRBJ1-1; D possibly corresponds to TRBD1 (5 bases). Looked up from germline, CDR1 is MNHNY and CDR2 is SVGAGI (reference sequence). V was pared by 4 bases and J by 5 bases, with 11 bases between. The CDR3 extends over 13 amino acids. CDR3 protein: CASSWQGRTEAFF. In DNA, the CDR3 is TGTGCCAGCAGTTGGCAGGGAAGGACTGAAGCTTTCTTT.

The chain joins TRBV6-6 to TRBJ1-4, with D maybe TRBD1 (6 bases). In germline, CDR1 is MNHNY, CDR2 SVGAGI (reference sequence). The CDR3 sequence is 14 residues long. Trimming cost V 6 bases and J 6 bases, with 14 bases left between them. The CDR3 region is CASSRTVADEKLFF. The DNA for the CDR3 is TGTGCCAGCAGCCGGACAGTGGCGGATGAAAAACTGTTTTTT.

This chain joins TRBV6-5 and TRBJ1-2; D not resolved. The CDR3 totals 14 residues. CDR1 and CDR2 from the germline V gene are MNHEY and SVGAGI. Trimming stripped 6 bases from V and 4 bases from J, with 15 bases between. Written as DNA, the CDR3 is TGTGCCAGCAGGCCCAGACAACCAGGCTATGGCTACACCTTC. It is translated as CASRPRQPGYGYTF.

This sequence joins TRBV7-7 and TRBJ2-7, with TRBD1 matching over 8 bases. The CDR3 is 14 residues long. The trim removed 3 bases at V and 4 bases at J, leaving 5 bases unmatched. CDR1 and CDR2 from the germline V gene are SSHAT and FNYEAQ (reference sequence). The CDR3 region is CASSFGQGTYEQYF. CDR3 coding DNA: TGTGCCAGCAGCTTTGGACAGGGCACTTACGAGCAGTACTTC.

The rearrangement uses TRBV11-2 and TRBJ1-1; 7 bases agree with TRBD1. Per germline, CDR1 SGHAT and CDR2 FQNNGV. The CDR3 length is 15 residues. The V gene end was trimmed by 5 bases and the J gene end by 1 base; junction bases not matched to a gene: 7. The CDR3 sequence is CASSVTTGPNTEAFF. The CDR3 DNA is TGTGCCAGCAGCGTTACGACAGGGCCGAACACTGAAGCTTTCTTT.

The rearrangement links TRBV19 to TRBJ1-5, with 8 bases identical to TRBD1. Germline values: CDR1 LNHDA, CDR2 SQIVND (reference sequence). V lost 5 bases to trimming and J lost 0 bases; unmatched junction nucleotides: 9. The CDR3 contains 17 residues. CDR3 amino acids: CASSLRQGTFSNQPQHF. In DNA, the CDR3 is TGTGCCAGTAGTCTCCGACAGGGGACCTTTAGCAATCAGCCCCAGCATTTT.

The rearrangement joins TRBV4-1 to TRBJ1-4; TRBD1 might be the D (5 bases). The CDR3 extends over 17 amino acids. The V and J ends lost 4 bases and 4 bases respectively, with 19 bases between them. The V gene's germline CDR1 is MGHRA and CDR2 YSYEKL. CDR3 amino acids: CASSLDQGGAYNEKLFF. Written as DNA, the CDR3 is TGCGCCAGCAGCCTCGATCAAGGAGGGGCCTATAATGAAAAACTGTTTTTT.

This clone rates as medium-sized (0.01 to 0.1%). This chain connects TRBV19 to TRBJ2-7; D call uncertain. Trimming removed 6 bases from V and 4 bases from J, with 13 bases in between. CDR3 length equals 13 residues. Germline CDR1 LNHDA, CDR2 SQIVND (reference sequence). Written as DNA, the CDR3 is TGTGCCAGTAGCGTGACAAGATCATACGAGCAGTACTTC. It codes for CASSVTRSYEQYF.

The chain has TRBV27 and TRBJ2-7; 13 bases line up with TRBD2. In germline, CDR1 is MNHEY, CDR2 SMNVEV (reference sequence). The CDR3 contains 15 residues. After removal of 4 bases from V and 4 bases from J, the junction contained 4 bases not matched to a gene. The CDR3 coding sequence is TGTGCCAGCAGTTCCCGGACTAGCGGGAGTTACGAGCAGTACTTC. Its translation: CASSSRTSGSYEQYF.

Only one count was recorded for this clone. The V gene is TRBV6-1, the J gene TRBJ1-2; possible D gene TRBD1, 6 bases. The V gene lost 3 bases and the J gene lost 5 bases, with 13 bases spanning the gap. This CDR3 region has 14 residues. The germline V gene has CDR1 MNHNS and CDR2 SASEGT. Here the CDR3 reads CASSDPGTRYGYTF. The CDR3 coding sequence is TGTGCCAGCAGTGATCCCGGGACAAGGTATGGCTACACCTTC.

This clone appeared once. Here the CDR3 reads CASTKGGWTEAFF. The CDR3 DNA reads TGTGCCAGTACCAAAGGGGGTTGGACTGAAGCTTTCTTT. The chain carries TRBV19 and TRBJ1-1; possibly TRBD1 for D (6 bases). Germline V lookup: CDR1 LNHDA, CDR2 SQIVND (reference sequence). The CDR3 contains 13 residues. Trimming shortened V by 7 bases and J by 5 bases, and 14 bases separated the two germline ends.

V and J are TRBV4-2 and TRBJ2-7; a weak D match, TRBD2 (5 bases). The CDR3 runs to 13 residues. Germline V gives CDR1 LGHNA, CDR2 YNFKEQ. Trimming removed 8 bases from V and 3 bases from J, with 14 bases in between. CDR3 protein: CASGIPGNYEQYF. In DNA, the CDR3 is TGTGCCAGCGGGATTCCGGGGAACTACGAGCAGTACTTC.

This clone was seen once. This sequence joins TRBV5-1 and TRBJ1-1, with 7 bases fitting TRBD1. The trim removed 2 bases at V and 5 bases at J, leaving 6 bases unmatched. The CDR3 is 14 amino acids. Germline loops: CDR1 SGHRS, CDR2 YFSETQ. CDR3 loop: CASSFGQGGTEAFF. The CDR3 bases are TGCGCCAGCAGCTTCGGGCAGGGGGGAACTGAAGCTTTCTTT.

This clone was seen only a few times. The chain has TRBV7-9 and TRBJ1-2; no clear D gene. The CDR3 covers 15 residues. Germline V CDR1 and CDR2: SEHNR, FQNEAQ (reference sequence). V lost 1 base and J lost 2, with 11 bases in between. This chain's CDR3 is CASSLVLGRNYGYTF. The CDR3 bases are TGTGCCAGCAGCTTAGTCCTGGGCCGGAACTATGGCTACACCTTC.